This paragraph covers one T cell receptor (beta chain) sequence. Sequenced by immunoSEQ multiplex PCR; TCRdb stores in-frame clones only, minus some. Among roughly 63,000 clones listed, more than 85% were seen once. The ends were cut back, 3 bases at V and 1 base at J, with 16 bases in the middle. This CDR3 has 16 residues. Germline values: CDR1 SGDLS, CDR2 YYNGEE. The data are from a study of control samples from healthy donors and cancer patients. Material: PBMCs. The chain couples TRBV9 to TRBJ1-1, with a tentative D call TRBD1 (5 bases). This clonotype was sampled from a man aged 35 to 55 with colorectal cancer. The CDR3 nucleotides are TGTGCCAGCAGCGCTGAACCGGGGGGTGCGAACACTGAAGCTTTCTTT. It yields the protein CASSAEPGGANTEAFF.